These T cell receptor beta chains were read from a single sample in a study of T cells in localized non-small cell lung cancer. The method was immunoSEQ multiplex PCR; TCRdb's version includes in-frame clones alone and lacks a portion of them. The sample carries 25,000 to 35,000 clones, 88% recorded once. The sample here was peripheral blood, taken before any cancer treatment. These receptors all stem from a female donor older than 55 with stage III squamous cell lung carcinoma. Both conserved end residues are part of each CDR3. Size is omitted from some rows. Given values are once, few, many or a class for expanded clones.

cdr3_aa: CASSLGGSGTETQYF; clone_size: NA; v_call: TRBV5-1
cdr3_aa: CASTRTKAGEAYEQYF; clone_size: NA; v_call: TRBV7-9
cdr3_aa: CASSRVGAGGNTIYF; clone_size: once; v_call: TRBV27
cdr3_aa: CASPLGSDKNTEAFF; clone_size: NA; v_call: TRBV27
cdr3_aa: CARSFVPQGGGQPQHF; clone_size: NA; v_call: TRBV5-3
cdr3_aa: CASSGTGHNYGYTF; clone_size: NA; v_call: TRBV9
cdr3_aa: CASSVDSRAGDGYTF; clone_size: NA; v_call: TRBV9
cdr3_aa: CASTPTGVREQYF; clone_size: NA; v_call: TRBV6-1
cdr3_aa: CASSFTAGQGEQYF; clone_size: NA; v_call: TRBV13
cdr3_aa: CASRPSGASYVQYF; clone_size: NA; v_call: TRBV19
cdr3_aa: CASSGSTDTQYF; clone_size: NA; v_call: TRBV25-1
cdr3_aa: CSAGARAEAFF; clone_size: NA; v_call: TRBV20-1
cdr3_aa: CASSRGGRTNGKLFF; clone_size: NA; v_call: TRBV28
cdr3_aa: CASSYSGGGNEQFF; clone_size: NA; v_call: TRBV6-5
cdr3_aa: CASSVSGTSVAGNEQFF; clone_size: NA; v_call: TRBV9
cdr3_aa: CASSWMGSANYEQYF; clone_size: once; v_call: TRBV11-3
cdr3_aa: CASSLTGGAKEKLFF; clone_size: few; v_call: TRBV28
cdr3_aa: CASSISTGWSGANVLTF; clone_size: NA; v_call: TRBV19
cdr3_aa: CASSLGSGLAGGPNEQFF; clone_size: NA; v_call: TRBV13
cdr3_aa: CASSLMATLGNEQFF; clone_size: NA; v_call: TRBV28
cdr3_aa: CASSSLIGGPYNEQFF; clone_size: NA; v_call: TRBV5-1
cdr3_aa: CASAQQAREAYEQYF; clone_size: NA; v_call: TRBV6-5
cdr3_aa: CASSRDRGTYNEQFF; clone_size: NA; v_call: TRBV7-9
cdr3_aa: CASRRGPPQETQYF; clone_size: NA; v_call: TRBV7-8
cdr3_aa: CASSSRKAGGTGGIQYF; clone_size: NA; v_call: TRBV5-4
cdr3_aa: CASSISVTGTDTQYF; clone_size: NA; v_call: TRBV5-6
cdr3_aa: CASSMRARDEQFF; clone_size: NA; v_call: TRBV19
cdr3_aa: CASSFAGRFNEQYF; clone_size: NA; v_call: TRBV28
cdr3_aa: CASSSSTATYEQYF; clone_size: NA; v_call: TRBV27
cdr3_aa: CASSPQGGRLPDTDTQYF; clone_size: NA; v_call: TRBV18
cdr3_aa: CASSKGLANSYEQYF; clone_size: NA; v_call: TRBV21-1
cdr3_aa: CASSQEGVDTEAFF; clone_size: NA; v_call: TRBV5-4
cdr3_aa: CASSLEPNEKLFF; clone_size: NA; v_call: TRBV7-2
cdr3_aa: CASSRGGGAGGPDTQYF; clone_size: once; v_call: TRBV4-2
cdr3_aa: CASSLQTEYTEAFF; clone_size: NA; v_call: TRBV7-2
cdr3_aa: CAISESDYYNEQFF; clone_size: NA; v_call: TRBV10-3
cdr3_aa: CASSPSLGTQYF; clone_size: NA; v_call: TRBV7-9
cdr3_aa: CASSPRQGKVPEAFF; clone_size: NA; v_call: TRBV5-1
cdr3_aa: CASSEWGGTGELFF; clone_size: NA; v_call: TRBV25-1
cdr3_aa: CASSFLAGLSNEQFF; clone_size: NA; v_call: TRBV9
cdr3_aa: CASSLVGQSYNEQFF; clone_size: NA; v_call: TRBV5-1
cdr3_aa: CASSETQGHEQYF; clone_size: NA; v_call: TRBV2
cdr3_aa: CASSSTGAGKAGETQYF; clone_size: NA; v_call: TRBV5-4
cdr3_aa: CSVEDAGHTDTQYF; clone_size: once; v_call: TRBV29-1
cdr3_aa: CASSLNPQETQYF; clone_size: few; v_call: TRBV7-9
cdr3_aa: CASSQKITGGAHTEAFF; clone_size: NA; v_call: TRBV4-1
cdr3_aa: CASSRLAPSSYEQYF; clone_size: NA; v_call: TRBV5-5